The 2 T cell receptor beta chains given below trace back to one sample, sequenced in a study of blood T cell repertoires in COVID-19. Profiled with immunoSEQ multiplex PCR; TCRdb holds only in-frame clones, not every one. The sample records a few hundred thousand clones, 86% being singletons. Sample: peripheral blood. Source of these receptors: a man aged 35-49 years who had recovered from COVID-19.

Remarks on this clone: This specimen includes other DNA sequences encoding the same CDR3. CDR3 coding DNA: TGTGCCAGCAGCCGCACTAGCGGCTCCTACGAGCAGTACTTC. Residues: CASSRTSGSYEQYF. The V and J genes are TRBV5-4 and TRBJ2-7, with 8 bases matching TRBD2. This CDR3 spans 14 amino acids. The trim removed 4 bases at V and 0 bases at J, leaving 3 bases unmatched. CDR1 is SGHNT, CDR2 YYREEE, per germline (reference sequence).

This chain joins TRBV14 and TRBJ1-1, with TRBD1 matching over 8 bases. The CDR3 sequence is 17 residues long. From germline, CDR1 is SGHDN and CDR2 FVKESK. J was trimmed by 2 bases and V by 0 bases; bases with no gene match: 8. CDR3 nucleotides: TGTGCCAGCAGCCAAGATCCAGGGGGCGCAGGAAACACTGAAGCTTTCTTT. Amino acid sequence: CASSQDPGGAGNTEAFF.